The T cell receptor beta chain described here comes from a study of PD-1 blockade in classical Hodgkin lymphoma. Points from the study as a whole: Patients starting nivolumab under 1 year after ASCT were excluded.

With regard to this clone: No antigen is known for it.

Assay: immunoSEQ multiplex PCR; the TCRdb copy retains only in-frame clones and omits some. The sample records tens of thousands of clones, roughly 91% being singletons. Each patient experienced a relapse that followed autologous stem cell transplantation, and brentuximab vedotin exposure varied. Best responses were complete response, partial response or progressive disease. The CDR3 totals 14 residues. Germline lookup yields CDR1 SSHAT and CDR2 FNYEAQ (reference sequence). V lost 5 bases and J 4 bases, leaving 11 bases between the germline ends. This chain uses TRBV7-7 with TRBJ2-2, with D possibly being TRBD1 (6 bases). This receptor was taken from a human donor with classical Hodgkin lymphoma. Sequenced here: peripheral blood mononuclear cells (PBMCs), sampled before the second cycle of nivolumab. The CDR3 spells CASSRRGPTGELFF. The CDR3 nucleotides read TGTGCCAGCAGCCGCAGGGGTCCCACCGGGGAGCTGTTTTTT.